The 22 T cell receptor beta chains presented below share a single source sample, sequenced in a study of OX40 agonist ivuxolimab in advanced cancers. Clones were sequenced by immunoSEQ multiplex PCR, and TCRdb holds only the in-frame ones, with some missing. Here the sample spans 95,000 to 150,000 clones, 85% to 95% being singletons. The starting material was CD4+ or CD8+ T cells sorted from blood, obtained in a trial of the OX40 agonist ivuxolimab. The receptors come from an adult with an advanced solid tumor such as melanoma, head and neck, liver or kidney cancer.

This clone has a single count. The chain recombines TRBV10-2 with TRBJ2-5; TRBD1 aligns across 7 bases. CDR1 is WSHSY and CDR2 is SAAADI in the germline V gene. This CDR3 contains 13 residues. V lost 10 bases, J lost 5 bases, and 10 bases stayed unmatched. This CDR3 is CATRGTGEETQYF. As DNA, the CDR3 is TGCGCCACCCGGGGAACAGGGGAGGAGACCCAGTACTTC.

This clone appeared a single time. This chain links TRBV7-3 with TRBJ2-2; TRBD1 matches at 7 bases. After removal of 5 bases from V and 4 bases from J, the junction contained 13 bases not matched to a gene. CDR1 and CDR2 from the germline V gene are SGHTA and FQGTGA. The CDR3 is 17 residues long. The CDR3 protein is CASSPKAHDRATGELFF. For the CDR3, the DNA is TGTGCCAGCAGCCCCAAAGCCCACGACAGGGCCACCGGGGAGCTGTTTTTT.

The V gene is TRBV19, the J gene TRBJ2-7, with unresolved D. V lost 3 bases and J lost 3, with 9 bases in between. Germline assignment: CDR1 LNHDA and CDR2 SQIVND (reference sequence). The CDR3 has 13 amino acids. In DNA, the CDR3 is TGTGCCAGTAGTATCCCACCAGGCTACGAGCAGTACTTC. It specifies CASSIPPGYEQYF. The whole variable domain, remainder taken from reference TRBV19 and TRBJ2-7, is DGGITQSPKYLFRKEGQNVTLSCEQNLNHDAMYWYRQDPGQGLRLIYYSQIVNDFQKGDIAEGYSVSREKKESFPLTVTSAQKNPTAFYLCASSIPPGYEQYFGPGTRLTVT.

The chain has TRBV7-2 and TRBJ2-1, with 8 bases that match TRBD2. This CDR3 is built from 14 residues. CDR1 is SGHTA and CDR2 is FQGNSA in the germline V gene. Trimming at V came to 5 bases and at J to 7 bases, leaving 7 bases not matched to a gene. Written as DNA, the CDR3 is TGTGCCAGCAGCCCTAGGACTAGCTGGAATGAGCAGTTCTTC. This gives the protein CASSPRTSWNEQFF.

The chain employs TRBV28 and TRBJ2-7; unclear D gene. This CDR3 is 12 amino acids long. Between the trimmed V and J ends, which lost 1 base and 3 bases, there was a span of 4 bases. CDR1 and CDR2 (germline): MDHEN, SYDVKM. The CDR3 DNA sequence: TGTGCCAGCAGTTTATATAGCTACGAGCAGTACTTC. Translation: CASSLYSYEQYF.

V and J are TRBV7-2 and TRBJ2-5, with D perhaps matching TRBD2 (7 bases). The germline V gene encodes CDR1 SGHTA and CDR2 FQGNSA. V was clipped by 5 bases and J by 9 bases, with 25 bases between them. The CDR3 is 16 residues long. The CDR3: CASSPSGAGARKSQYF. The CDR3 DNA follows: TGTGCCAGCAGCCCCAGCGGGGCAGGGGCGCGAAAGTCCCAGTACTTC.

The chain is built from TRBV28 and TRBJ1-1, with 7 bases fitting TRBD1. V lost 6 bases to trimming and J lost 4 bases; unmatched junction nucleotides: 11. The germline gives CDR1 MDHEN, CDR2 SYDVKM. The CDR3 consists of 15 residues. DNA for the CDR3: TGTGCCAGCAGCACCCCGACAGGGATGGGCACTGAAGCTTTCTTT. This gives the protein CASSTPTGMGTEAFF.

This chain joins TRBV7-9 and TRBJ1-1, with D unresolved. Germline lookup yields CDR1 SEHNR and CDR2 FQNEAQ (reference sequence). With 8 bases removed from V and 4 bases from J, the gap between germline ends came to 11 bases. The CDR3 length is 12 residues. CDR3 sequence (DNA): TGTGCCAGCGATGAGGAGTTCACTGAAGCTTTCTTT. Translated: CASDEEFTEAFF.

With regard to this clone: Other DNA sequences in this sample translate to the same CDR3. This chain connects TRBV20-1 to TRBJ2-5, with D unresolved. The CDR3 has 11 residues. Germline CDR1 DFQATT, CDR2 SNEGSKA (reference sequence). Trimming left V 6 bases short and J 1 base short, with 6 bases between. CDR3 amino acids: CSASFQETQYF. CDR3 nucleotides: TGCAGTGCCTCCTTCCAAGAGACCCAGTACTTC.

DNA of the CDR3: TGTGCCAGTAGTATAGCTCCCATTCCGAGGGAGTACAGCTCTGGGGCCAACGTCCTGACTTTC. It translates to CASSIAPIPREYSSGANVLTF. The chain recombines TRBV19 with TRBJ2-6; D perhaps matches TRBD2 (5 bases). The CDR3 consists of 21 residues. Trimming removed 1 base at V and 0 bases at J, with 22 bases between. Germline-derived CDR1 and CDR2 are LNHDA and SQIVND (reference sequence).

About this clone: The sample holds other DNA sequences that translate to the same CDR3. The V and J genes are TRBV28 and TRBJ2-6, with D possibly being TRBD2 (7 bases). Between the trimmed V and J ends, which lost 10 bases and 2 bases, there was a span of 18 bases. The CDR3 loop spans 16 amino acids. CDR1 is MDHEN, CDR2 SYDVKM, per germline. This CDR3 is CATLKGGRAGANVLTF. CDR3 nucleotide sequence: TGTGCCACCCTAAAGGGGGGGAGAGCTGGGGCCAACGTCCTGACTTTC.

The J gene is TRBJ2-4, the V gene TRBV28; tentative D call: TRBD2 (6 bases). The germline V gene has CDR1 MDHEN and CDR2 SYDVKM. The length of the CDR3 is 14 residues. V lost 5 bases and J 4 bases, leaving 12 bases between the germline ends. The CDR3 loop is CASSRGGTKNIQYF. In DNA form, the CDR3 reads TGTGCCAGCAGTCGTGGCGGGACTAAAAACATTCAGTACTTC.

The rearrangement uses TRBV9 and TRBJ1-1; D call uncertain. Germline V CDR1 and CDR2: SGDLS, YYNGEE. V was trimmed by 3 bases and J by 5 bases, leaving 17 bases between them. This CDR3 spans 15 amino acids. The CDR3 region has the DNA TGTGCCAGCAGCGAGGGTGTCGTTGGGAGAACTGAAGCTTTCTTT. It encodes CASSEGVVGRTEAFF.

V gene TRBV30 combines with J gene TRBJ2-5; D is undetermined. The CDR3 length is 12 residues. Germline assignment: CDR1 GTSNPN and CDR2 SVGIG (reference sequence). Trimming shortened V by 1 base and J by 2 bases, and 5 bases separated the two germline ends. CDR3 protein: CAWSAGQETQYF. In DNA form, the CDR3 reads TGTGCCTGGAGTGCGGGTCAAGAGACCCAGTACTTC.

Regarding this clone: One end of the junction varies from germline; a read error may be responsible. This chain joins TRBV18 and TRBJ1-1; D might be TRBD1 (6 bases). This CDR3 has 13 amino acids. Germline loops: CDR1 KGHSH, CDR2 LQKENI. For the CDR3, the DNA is TGTGCCAGCTCCCCACAGGGGAACACTGAAGCTTTCTTT. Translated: CASSPQGNTEAFF.

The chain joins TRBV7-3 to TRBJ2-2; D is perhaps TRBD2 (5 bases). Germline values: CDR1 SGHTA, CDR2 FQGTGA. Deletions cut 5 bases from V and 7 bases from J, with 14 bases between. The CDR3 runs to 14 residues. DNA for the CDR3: TGTGCCAGCAGCGAACAGACGGCGGGCGGGGAGCTGTTTTTT. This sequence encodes CASSEQTAGGELFF.

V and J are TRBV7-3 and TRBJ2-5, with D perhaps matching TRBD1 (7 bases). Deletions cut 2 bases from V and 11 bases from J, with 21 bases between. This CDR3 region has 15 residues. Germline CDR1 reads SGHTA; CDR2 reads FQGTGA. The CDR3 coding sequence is TGTGCCAGCAGCTTATTTCCAGTGAAGGGGGGACAGCAGTACTTC. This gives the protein CASSLFPVKGGQQYF.

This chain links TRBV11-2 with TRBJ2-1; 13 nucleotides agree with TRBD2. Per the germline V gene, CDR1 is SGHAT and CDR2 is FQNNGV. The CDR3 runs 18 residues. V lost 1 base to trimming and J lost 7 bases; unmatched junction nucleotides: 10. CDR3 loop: CASSLGASGTSGTNEQFF. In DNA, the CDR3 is TGTGCCAGCAGCTTAGGGGCCTCCGGGACTAGCGGGACGAATGAGCAGTTCTTC.

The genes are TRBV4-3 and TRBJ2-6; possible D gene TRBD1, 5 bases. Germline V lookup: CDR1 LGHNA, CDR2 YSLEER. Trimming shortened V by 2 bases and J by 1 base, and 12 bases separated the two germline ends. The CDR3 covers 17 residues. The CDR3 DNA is TGCGCCAGCAGCCAACAACAGGTGCAATCTGGGGCCAACGTCCTGACTTTC. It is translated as CASSQQQVQSGANVLTF.

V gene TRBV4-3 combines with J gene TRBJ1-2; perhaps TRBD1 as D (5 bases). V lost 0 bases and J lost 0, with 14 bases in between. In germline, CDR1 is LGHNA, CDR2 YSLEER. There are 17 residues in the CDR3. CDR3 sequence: CASSQEMGRTSNYGYTF. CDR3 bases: TGCGCCAGCAGCCAAGAGATGGGCAGGACATCTAACTATGGCTACACCTTC.

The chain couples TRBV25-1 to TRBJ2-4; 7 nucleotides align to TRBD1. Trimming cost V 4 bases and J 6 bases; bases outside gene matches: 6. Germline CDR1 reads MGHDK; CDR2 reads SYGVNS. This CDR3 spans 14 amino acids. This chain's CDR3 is CASSVTGSSNIQYF. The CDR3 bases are TGTGCCAGCAGTGTGACAGGGAGCTCAAACATTCAGTACTTC.

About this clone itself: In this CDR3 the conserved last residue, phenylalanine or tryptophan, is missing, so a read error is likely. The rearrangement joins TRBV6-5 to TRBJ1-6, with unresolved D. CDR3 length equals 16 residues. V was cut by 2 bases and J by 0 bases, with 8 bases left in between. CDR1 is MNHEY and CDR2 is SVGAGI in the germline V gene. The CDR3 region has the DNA TGTGCCAGCAGTTACGGCGGGAGCTCCTATAATTCACCCCTCCACCTT. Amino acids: CASSYGGSSYNSPLHL.